Below, one TCR beta chain is given with its context. This table comes from immunoSEQ multiplex PCR, and its TCRdb copy is limited to in-frame clones, with some not included. The sample holds about 72,000 clones, 80% to 90% seen once. The time point is: after neoadjuvant nivolumab, at surgical resection. Stage II-IVA oral cavity squamous cell carcinoma was new and untreated by systemic or radiation therapy. Germline lookup yields CDR1 MNHNS and CDR2 SASEGT. The CDR3 is 16 amino acids. The ends lost 2 bases at V and 7 bases at J; junction bases unmatched: 10. These data come from a study of neoadjuvant anti-PD-1 for oral cavity cancer. As for the study in general: Patients mostly received three to four biweekly nivolumab doses at 3 mg/kg before surgery. Patients without progression received a fourth nivolumab dose around day 43, then surgical resection on days 50-56.

The chain recombines TRBV6-1 with TRBJ2-7, with 11 bases fitting TRBD1. The sample consisted of PBMCs, taken after nivolumab (anti-PD-1) treatment. This receptor was taken from a person between 40 and 85 years old with oral cavity squamous cell carcinoma. CDR3 protein: CASSERGWTGGYEQYF. DNA for the CDR3: TGTGCCAGCAGTGAAAGGGGTTGGACAGGGGGCTATGAGCAGTACTTC.